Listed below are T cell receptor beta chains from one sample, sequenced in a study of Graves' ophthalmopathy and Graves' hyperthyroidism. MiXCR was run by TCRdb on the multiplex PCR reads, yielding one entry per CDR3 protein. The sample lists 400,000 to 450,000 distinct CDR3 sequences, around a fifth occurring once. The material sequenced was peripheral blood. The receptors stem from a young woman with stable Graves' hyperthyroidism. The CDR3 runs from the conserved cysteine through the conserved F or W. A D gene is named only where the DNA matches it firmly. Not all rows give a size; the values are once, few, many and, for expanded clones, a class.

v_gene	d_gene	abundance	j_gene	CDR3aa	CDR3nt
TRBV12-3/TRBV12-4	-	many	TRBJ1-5	CASSLGELDQPQHF	TGTGCCAGCAGTTTAGGGGAGTTGGATCAGCCCCAGCATTTT
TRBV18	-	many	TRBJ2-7	CASSPSGEPYEQYF	TGTGCCAGCTCACCATCTGGCGAACCCTACGAGCAGTACTTC
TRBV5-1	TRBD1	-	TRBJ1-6	CASRGQGTSPLHF	TGCGCCAGCCGCGGACAGGGGACATCACCCCTCCACTTT
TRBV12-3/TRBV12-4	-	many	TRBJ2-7	CASSGSQSYEQYF	TGTGCCAGCAGCGGCAGCCAATCCTACGAGCAGTACTTC
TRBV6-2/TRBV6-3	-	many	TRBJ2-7	CASRTPGIFYEQYF	TGTGCCAGCAGGACCCCCGGGATTTTTTACGAGCAGTACTTC
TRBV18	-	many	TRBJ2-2	CASSPTGDRTGELFF	TGTGCCAGCTCACCAACGGGAGATCGCACCGGGGAGCTGTTTTTT
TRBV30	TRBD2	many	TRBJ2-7	CAWSGGLAGVYEQYF	TGTGCCTGGAGTGGGGGACTAGCGGGAGTCTACGAGCAGTACTTC
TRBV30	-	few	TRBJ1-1	CAWTGTTWTTEAFF	TGTGCCTGGACGGGGACAACCTGGACAACTGAAGCTTTCTTT
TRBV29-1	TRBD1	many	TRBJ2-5	CSVRPGQGIETQYF	TGCAGCGTCCGTCCGGGACAGGGAATTGAGACCCAGTACTTC
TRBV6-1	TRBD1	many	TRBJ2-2	CASSDQPGQGTGELFF	TGTGCCAGCAGTGATCAACCGGGACAGGGTACCGGGGAGCTGTTTTTT
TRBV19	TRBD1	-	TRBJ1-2	CASSSGTERHGYTF	TGTGCCAGTAGCTCCGGGACAGAGCGCCATGGCTACACCTTC
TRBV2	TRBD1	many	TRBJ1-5	CASSRDRGPSQPQHF	TGTGCCAGCAGTAGGGACAGGGGGCCCTCTCAGCCCCAGCATTTT
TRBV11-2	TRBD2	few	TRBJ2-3	CASSSGLAGASDTQYF	TGTGCCAGCAGCTCGGGACTAGCGGGAGCGTCAGATACGCAGTATTTT
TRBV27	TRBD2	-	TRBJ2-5	CASGVAGDETQYF	TGTGCCAGCGGGGTAGCGGGAGACGAGACCCAGTACTTC
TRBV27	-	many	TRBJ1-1	CASSFDGNTEAFF	TGTGCCAGCAGTTTTGACGGGAACACTGAAGCTTTCTTT
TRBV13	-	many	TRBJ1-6	CASSSEPANNSPLHF	TGTGCCAGCAGCTCAGAGCCAGCAAATAATTCACCCCTCCACTTT
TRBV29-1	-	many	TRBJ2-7	CSVGDQYEQYF	TGCAGCGTTGGAGATCAGTACGAGCAGTACTTC
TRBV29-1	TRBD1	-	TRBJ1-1	CSVDGTANTEAFF	TGCAGCGTTGACGGGACAGCTAACACTGAAGCTTTCTTT
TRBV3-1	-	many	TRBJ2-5	CASSQAVSGLYQETQYF	TGTGCCAGCAGCCAAGCGGTTAGCGGACTGTACCAAGAGACCCAGTACTTC
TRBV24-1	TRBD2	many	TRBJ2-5	CATSEAGLAGGRQETQYF	TGTGCCACCAGTGAAGCGGGACTAGCGGGAGGAAGACAAGAGACCCAGTACTTC
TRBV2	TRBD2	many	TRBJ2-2	CASSLTLADPTGELFF	TGTGCCAGCAGTCTTACTCTAGCGGACCCCACCGGGGAGCTGTTTTTT
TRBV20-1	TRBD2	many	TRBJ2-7	CSARPASGGSSYEQYF	TGCAGTGCTAGACCTGCTAGCGGGGGAAGCTCCTACGAGCAGTACTTC
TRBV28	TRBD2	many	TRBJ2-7	CASSQAVMVGGGGYEQYF	TGTGCCAGCAGTCAGGCGGTTATGGTTGGCGGGGGGGGATACGAGCAGTACTTC
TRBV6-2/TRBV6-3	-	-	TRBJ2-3	CASRIQGSTDTQYF	TGTGCCAGCAGAATACAGGGAAGCACAGATACGCAGTATTTT
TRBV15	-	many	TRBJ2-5	CATSRDKGQETQYF	TGTGCCACCAGCAGAGATAAAGGGCAAGAGACCCAGTACTTC
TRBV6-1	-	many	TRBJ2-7	CASSEMDWGASSYEQYF	TGTGCCAGCAGTGAAATGGATTGGGGGGCAAGCTCCTACGAGCAGTACTTC
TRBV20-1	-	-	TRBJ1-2	CSATNYGYTF	TGCAGTGCTACCAACTATGGCTACACCTTC
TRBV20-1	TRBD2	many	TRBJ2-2	CSAGVLAANTGELFF	TGCAGTGCGGGGGTGCTAGCGGCTAACACCGGGGAGCTGTTTTTT
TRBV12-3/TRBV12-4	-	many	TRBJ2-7	CASSLRGGGSTSSYEQYF	TGTGCCAGCAGTTTAAGGGGAGGCGGGTCCACAAGCTCCTACGAGCAGTACTTC
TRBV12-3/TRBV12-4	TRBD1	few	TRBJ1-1	CASSPTRTGNTEAFF	TGTGCCAGCAGCCCTACCCGGACAGGGAACACTGAAGCTTTCTTT
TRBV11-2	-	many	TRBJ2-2	CASPPSHTGELFF	TGTGCCAGCCCACCTTCCCACACCGGGGAGCTGTTTTTT
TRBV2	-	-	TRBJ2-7	CASGPLGVSSYDQYF	TGTGCCAGCGGCCCCCTGGGCGTAAGCTCCTACGATCAGTACTTC
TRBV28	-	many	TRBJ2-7	CASSSGVPYEQYF	TGTGCCAGCAGTTCAGGGGTCCCCTACGAGCAGTACTTC
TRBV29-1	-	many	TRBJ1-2	CSVEQGEGYTF	TGCAGCGTTGAGCAGGGAGAGGGCTACACCTTC
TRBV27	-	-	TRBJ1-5	CASSFDWEQPQHF	TGTGCCAGCAGTTTCGACTGGGAGCAGCCCCAGCATTTT
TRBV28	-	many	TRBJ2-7	CASSLRSYEQYF	TGTGCCAGCAGTTTGCGGAGCTACGAGCAGTACTTC
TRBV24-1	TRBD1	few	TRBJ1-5	CATSDLDRGTYSNQPQHF	TGTGCCACCAGTGATTTAGACAGGGGTACTTATAGCAATCAGCCCCAGCATTTT
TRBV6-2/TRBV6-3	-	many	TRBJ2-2	CASSYEGGHTGELFF	TGTGCCAGCAGTTACGAGGGGGGCCACACCGGGGAGCTGTTTTTT
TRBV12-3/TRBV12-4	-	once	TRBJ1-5	CASGGVGPQHF	TGTGCCAGTGGGGGGGTAGGGCCCCAGCATTTT
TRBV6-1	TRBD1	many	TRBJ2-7	CASSPRQGAHEQYF	TGTGCCAGCAGTCCCCGACAGGGGGCCCACGAGCAGTACTTC
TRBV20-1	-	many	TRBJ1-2	CSARDMSRRGDYGYTF	TGCAGTGCTAGAGATATGAGCAGGAGGGGGGACTATGGCTACACCTTC
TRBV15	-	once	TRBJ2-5	CATSRPDEGAQYF	TGTGCCACCAGCAGGCCGGATGAAGGGGCCCAGTACTTC
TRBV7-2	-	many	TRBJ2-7	CASSLVGSGLDYEQYF	TGTGCCAGCAGCTTAGTAGGGTCGGGACTCGACTACGAGCAGTACTTC
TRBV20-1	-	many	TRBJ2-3	CSASPYSADTQYF	TGCAGTGCTTCACCGTACAGTGCGGATACGCAGTATTTT
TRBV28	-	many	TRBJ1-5	CASSGTEYSNQPQHF	TGTGCCAGCAGTGGAACAGAGTATAGCAATCAGCCCCAGCATTTT
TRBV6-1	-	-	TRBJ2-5	CASSEGAGDGTQYF	TGTGCCAGCAGCGAGGGCGCAGGAGACGGGACCCAGTACTTC
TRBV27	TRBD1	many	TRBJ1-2	CASSTTGGAPYGYTF	TGTGCCAGCAGTACAACAGGGGGCGCTCCCTATGGCTACACCTTC
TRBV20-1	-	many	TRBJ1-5	CSAPRLYSNQPQHF	TGCAGTGCGCCACGGTTATATAGCAATCAGCCCCAGCATTTT
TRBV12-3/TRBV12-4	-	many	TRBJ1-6	CASSLLYNSPLHF	TGTGCCAGCAGTTTATTGTACAATTCACCCCTCCACTTT
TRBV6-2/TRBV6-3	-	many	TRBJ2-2	CANMIGPSNTGELFF	TGTGCCAACATGATAGGGCCCTCGAACACCGGGGAGCTGTTTTTT
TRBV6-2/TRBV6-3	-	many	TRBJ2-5	CASRDTDNETQYF	TGTGCCAGCAGAGATACCGACAATGAGACCCAGTACTTC
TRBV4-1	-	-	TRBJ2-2	CASSPRGAHGELFF	TGCGCCAGCAGCCCTCGGGGAGCACACGGGGAGCTGTTTTTT
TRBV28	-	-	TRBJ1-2	CASSYPLGYTF	TGTGCCAGCAGTTACCCCCTCGGCTACACCTTC
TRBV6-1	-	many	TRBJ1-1	CASSVVTATNTEAFF	TGTGCCAGCAGCGTTGTGACAGCAACCAACACTGAAGCTTTCTTT
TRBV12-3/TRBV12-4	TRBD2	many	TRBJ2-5	CASSPGLARRGTQYF	TGTGCCAGCAGTCCGGGACTAGCGAGACGGGGGACCCAGTACTTC